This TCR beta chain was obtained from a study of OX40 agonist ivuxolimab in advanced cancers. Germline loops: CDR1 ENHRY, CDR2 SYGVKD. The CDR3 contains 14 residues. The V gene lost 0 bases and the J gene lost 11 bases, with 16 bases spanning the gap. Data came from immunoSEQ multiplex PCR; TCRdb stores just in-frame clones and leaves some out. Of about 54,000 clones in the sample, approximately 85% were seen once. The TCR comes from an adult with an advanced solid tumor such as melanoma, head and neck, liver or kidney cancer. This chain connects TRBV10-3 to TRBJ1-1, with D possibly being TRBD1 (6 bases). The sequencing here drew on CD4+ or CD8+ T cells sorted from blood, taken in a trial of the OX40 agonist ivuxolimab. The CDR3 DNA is TGTGCCATCAGTGAGTCGGGGGCGGGGACACTGGCTTTCTTT. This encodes CAISESGAGTLAFF.